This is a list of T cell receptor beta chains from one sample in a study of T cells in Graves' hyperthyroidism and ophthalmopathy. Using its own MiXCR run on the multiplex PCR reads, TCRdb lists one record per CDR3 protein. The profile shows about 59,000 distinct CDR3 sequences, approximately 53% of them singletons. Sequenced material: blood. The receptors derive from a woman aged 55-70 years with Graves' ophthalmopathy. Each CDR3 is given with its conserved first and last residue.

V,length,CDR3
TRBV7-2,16,CASSQDSLGVNTEAFF
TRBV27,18,CASSPRRLAGGPFYEQFF
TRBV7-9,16,CASSFVDRARGNEQFF
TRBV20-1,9,CSARDPQHF
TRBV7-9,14,CANRGGEGEVGYPF
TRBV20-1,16,CSAVRLAGGIRETQYF
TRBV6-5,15,CASSGGLAGDETQYF
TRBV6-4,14,CASSPTGGNYGYTF
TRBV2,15,CASSGVGGPTDTQYF
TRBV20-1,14,CSARAGTSTGELFF
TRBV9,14,CASRNYGSGNTIYF
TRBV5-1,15,CASSKGQGARNEQFF
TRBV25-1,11,CASSEFHEQYF
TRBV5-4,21,CASSLAGYTGLAVLAEETQYF
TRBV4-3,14,CASSQDLGGQPQHF
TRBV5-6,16,CASSLGTPGGRTEAFF
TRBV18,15,CASSRTPDSNQPQHF
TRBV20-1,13,CSANGGLNQPQHF
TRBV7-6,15,CASSLARRAFYEQYF
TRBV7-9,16,CASSFPGQGDTGELFF
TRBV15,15,CATSRHSGTSDSQFF
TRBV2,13,CASSDRSWETQYF
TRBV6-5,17,CAGSPSAAGRLNTEAFF
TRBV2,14,CANKRGPNQETQYF
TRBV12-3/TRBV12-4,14,CASSLGFTMRERYF
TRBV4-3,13,CASSQAQGEKLFF
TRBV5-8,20,CASSFYICSARPLVSDTQYF
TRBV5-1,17,CASSLAGAAGTNYGYTF
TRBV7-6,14,CASSFRDSSYEQYF
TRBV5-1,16,CASSLAGTGTNSPLHF
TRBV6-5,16,CASSYTAGIPEETQYF
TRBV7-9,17,CASSLAVGAGNYNEQFF
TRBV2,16,CASRDQAGVVYNEQFF
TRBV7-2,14,CASSLGGLNTEAFF
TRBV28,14,CASEGRREGYEQYF
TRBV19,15,CASSIGGAPNQPQHF
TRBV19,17,CASSIPGTGNSNQPQHF
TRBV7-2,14,CASGPDGHTDTQYF
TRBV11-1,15,CASSSSGTEDSPLHF
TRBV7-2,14,CASSLSSGGETQYF
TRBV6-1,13,CASSQGDYAEAFF
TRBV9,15,CASSVVDRENTEAFF
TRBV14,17,CASSLPGRAGRNTEAFF
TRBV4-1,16,CASSQGTGSKFYEQYF
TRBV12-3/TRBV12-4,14,CASSQGTSYNEQFF
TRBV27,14,CASRRDRANYGYTF
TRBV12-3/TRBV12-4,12,CASSIRRHEQYF
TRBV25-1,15,CASSVKAGAKNIQYF
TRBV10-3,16,CAIRDDKVGTDYEQYF
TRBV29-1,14,CSVGVARINTEAFF
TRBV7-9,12,CASSQTSYEQYF